A single sample is the source of the 16 T cell receptor beta chains below, sequenced in a study of blood T cell repertoires in COVID-19. Clones were read by immunoSEQ multiplex PCR, and TCRdb kept only the in-frame ones, dropping some. The table includes more than 95,000 clones, about 83% detected once. The sample taken for sequencing was peripheral blood. Source of these receptors: a human donor in a cohort sampled during active COVID-19.

This clone was counted once. V is TRBV19 and J is TRBJ2-1; 10 nucleotides match TRBD2. The V gene end was trimmed by 6 bases and the J gene end by 0 bases; junction bases not matched to a gene: 2. The CDR3 has 15 amino acids. The germline V gene has CDR1 LNHDA and CDR2 SQIVND (reference sequence). CDR3: CASRGTSVSYNEQFF. Written as DNA, the CDR3 is TGTGCCAGTAGGGGGACTAGCGTCTCCTACAATGAGCAGTTCTTC.

The chain couples TRBV11-2 to TRBJ2-1; TRBD1 aligns across 11 bases. This CDR3 region has 14 residues. V was clipped by 6 bases and J by 7 bases; unmatched bases: 5. Germline V gene sequence: CDR1 SGHAT, CDR2 FQNNGV. The CDR3: CASRSGTGGNEQFF. CDR3 sequence (DNA): TGTGCCAGCAGATCAGGGACAGGGGGGAATGAGCAGTTCTTC.

In DNA, the CDR3 is TGTGCCACCAGCCCCCAGACTAGCGGGAGGAGGGATACGCAGTATTTT. Translating gives CATSPQTSGRRDTQYF. V gene TRBV24-1 combines with J gene TRBJ2-3; 13 bases are shared with TRBD2. CDR1 KGHDR and CDR2 SFDVKD come from the germline V gene. Germline trimming cut 7 bases from V and 6 bases from J; bases unmatched to any gene: 9. The length of the CDR3 is 16 residues.

This chain links TRBV24-1 with TRBJ1-1, with 8 bases lining up with TRBD1. The junction had 0 bases not matched to a gene; V was cut back by 4 bases and J by 0 bases. The CDR3 extends over 14 amino acids. Germline assignment: CDR1 KGHDR and CDR2 SFDVKD. The DNA for the CDR3 is TGTGCCACCAGTGAGACAGGGGTGAACACTGAAGCTTTCTTT. Encoded protein: CATSETGVNTEAFF.

This sequence joins TRBV7-3 and TRBJ2-3; TRBD2 aligns across 7 bases. J gave up 1 base and V 2 bases, and 0 bases lay outside the gene matches. CDR3 length: 14 amino acids. Germline-derived CDR1 and CDR2 are SGHTA and FQGTGA. CDR3 bases: TGTGCCAGCAGCTTAGGACTAGGCACAGATACGCAGTATTTT. Residues: CASSLGLGTDTQYF.

This clone was recorded a few times. This rearrangement joins TRBV20-1 to TRBJ2-7, with a weak D call TRBD1 (5 bases). CDR3 length: 17 amino acids. Germline CDR1 and CDR2: DFQATT and SNEGSKA (reference sequence). Between the trimmed V and J ends, which lost 3 bases and 4 bases, there was a span of 25 bases. As DNA, the CDR3 is TGCAGTGCTAGTGTAGGAAGCACGCAGGGTTTCGCGTACGAGCAGTACTTC. This sequence encodes CSASVGSTQGFAYEQYF.

The rearrangement uses TRBV19 and TRBJ2-5; TRBD1 matches at 9 bases. The CDR3 extends over 14 amino acids. CDR1 and CDR2 from the germline V gene are LNHDA and SQIVND (reference sequence). The V segment lost 6 bases and the J segment 3 bases; nucleotides outside the gene matches: 5. In DNA form, the CDR3 reads TGTGCCAGTAGCGTAACAGGGGGCAAAGAGACCCAGTACTTC. Amino acids: CASSVTGGKETQYF.

The chain links TRBV7-8 to TRBJ2-7; D unclear. The CDR3 has 15 amino acids. CDR1 and CDR2 from the germline V gene are SGHVS and FQNEAQ. The V end lost 1 base, the J end lost 1 base, and 11 bases lay between the germline ends. The CDR3 reads CASSLERLPSYEQYF. DNA of the CDR3: TGTGCCAGCAGCTTAGAGCGTCTCCCGTCCTACGAGCAGTACTTC.

This clone has only one observation. The chain recombines TRBV28 with TRBJ2-1; TRBD2 aligns across 15 bases. V lost 8 bases and J lost 2; bases outside the gene matches: 7. The CDR3 is 17 amino acids. CDR1 is MDHEN and CDR2 is SYDVKM in the germline V gene. The CDR3 nucleotides are TGTGCCAGCCTAGGACTAGCGGGAGGGTGGGCCTACAATGAGCAGTTCTTC. This gives the protein CASLGLAGGWAYNEQFF.

The V call is TRBV19, the J call TRBJ1-5; 8 bases are a match to TRBD1. Germline lookup yields CDR1 LNHDA and CDR2 SQIVND (reference sequence). The CDR3 is 14 amino acids. Losses at the gene ends were 3 bases for V and 5 bases for J; bases not matched to a gene: 3. The CDR3 region is CASSILQGDQPQHF. The DNA for the CDR3 is TGTGCCAGTAGTATTTTACAGGGGGATCAGCCCCAGCATTTT.

CDR3 loop: CATSRDRGRGYTF. DNA for the CDR3: TGTGCCACCAGCAGAGACCGGGGTCGGGGCTACACCTTC. J is TRBJ1-2 and V is TRBV15; no reliable D call. There are 13 residues in the CDR3. Trimming took off 0 bases at V and 8 bases at J, with 10 bases between the two ends. The germline V gene has CDR1 LNHNV and CDR2 YYDKDF (reference sequence).

The V gene is TRBV7-6, the J gene TRBJ2-7; maybe TRBD2 (6 bases). This CDR3 is built from 14 residues. The germline V gene has CDR1 SGHVS and CDR2 FNYEAQ. The V end was cut by 1 base, the J end by 1 base, with 8 bases between. Written as DNA, the CDR3 is TGTGCCAGCAGCTTAGGGGACTTATCCTACGAGCAGTACTTC. Amino acid sequence: CASSLGDLSYEQYF.

The rearrangement links TRBV10-3 to TRBJ1-5; 7 bases map to TRBD1. CDR3 size: 13 residues. Trimming took 5 bases from V and 5 from J; bases not matched to a gene: 3. Germline V gene lookup returns CDR1 ENHRY and CDR2 SYGVKD. The CDR3 DNA sequence: TGTGCCATCAGTACGCAGGGGGATCAGCCCCAGCATTTT. Amino acid sequence: CAISTQGDQPQHF.

The rearrangement links TRBV5-5 to TRBJ2-7; 7 bases are a match to TRBD2. The CDR3 consists of 17 residues. With V trimmed by 2 bases and J by 2 bases, 13 bases remained unmatched. The germline V gene has CDR1 SGHKS and CDR2 YYEKEE (reference sequence). In DNA, the CDR3 is TGTGCCAGCAGCTTTCAGGTTCCGGGGGGAGAACCCTACGAGCAGTACTTC. Translation: CASSFQVPGGEPYEQYF.

The chain joins TRBV11-2 to TRBJ1-1; 12 positions match TRBD1. The CDR3 consists of 16 residues. The V gene's germline CDR1 is SGHAT and CDR2 FQNNGV. Trimming removed 6 bases from V and 7 bases from J; junction bases left unmatched: 12. CDR3 amino acids: CASRPTSGQGAIEAFF. For the CDR3, the DNA is TGTGCCAGCAGACCAACTTCGGGACAGGGGGCTATTGAAGCTTTCTTT.

In regard to this clone: Its ends do not fully match the called genes, so a read error is possible. The chain employs TRBV5-1 and TRBJ2-3; 12 nucleotides agree with TRBD2. This CDR3 is built from 15 residues. Per the germline V gene, CDR1 is SGHRS and CDR2 is YFSETQ. The CDR3 sequence: CASSGLAGSTDTQYF. The CDR3 nucleotides read TGCGCCAGCAGTGGACTAGCGGGAAGCACAGATACGCAATATTTT.